This T cell receptor (beta chain) was retrieved from a study of CD8+CD57+ T cells in acquired aplastic anemia. The CDR3 sequence is 16 residues long. The germline CDR1 and CDR2 sequences are SGHAT and FQDESV (reference sequence). On this clonotype itself: One end of the junction fails to match germline, which may point to a read error.

The TCR beta profiling, which covered VDJ combination and CDR3 sequence, was carried out using genomic DNA as the template. Each CDR3 protein is one row after TCRdb ran MiXCR on the reads. In the table there are some 140,000 distinct CDR3 sequences, more than 35% of which are singletons. The sequencing input was sorted CD4+, CD8+, or CD8+CD57+ T cells (not recorded which) from PBMCs. The TCR originated in a human donor in good health, serving as a control. The chain recombines TRBV11-1 with TRBJ1-6, with 10 nucleotides matching TRBD1. The CDR3 is CASSFRAGTGDSPLHF. The CDR3 coding sequence is TGTGCCAGCAGCTTTAGGGCCGGGACAGGGGATTCACCCCTCCACTTC. The full variable domain, in which reference TRBV11-1 and TRBJ1-6 provide the parts outside the CDR3, is EAEVAQSPRYKITEKSQAVAFWCDPISGHATLYWYRQILGQGPELLVQFQDESVVDDSQLPKDRFSAERLKGVDSTLKIQPAELGDSAMYLCASSFRAGTGDSPLHFGNGTRLTVT.